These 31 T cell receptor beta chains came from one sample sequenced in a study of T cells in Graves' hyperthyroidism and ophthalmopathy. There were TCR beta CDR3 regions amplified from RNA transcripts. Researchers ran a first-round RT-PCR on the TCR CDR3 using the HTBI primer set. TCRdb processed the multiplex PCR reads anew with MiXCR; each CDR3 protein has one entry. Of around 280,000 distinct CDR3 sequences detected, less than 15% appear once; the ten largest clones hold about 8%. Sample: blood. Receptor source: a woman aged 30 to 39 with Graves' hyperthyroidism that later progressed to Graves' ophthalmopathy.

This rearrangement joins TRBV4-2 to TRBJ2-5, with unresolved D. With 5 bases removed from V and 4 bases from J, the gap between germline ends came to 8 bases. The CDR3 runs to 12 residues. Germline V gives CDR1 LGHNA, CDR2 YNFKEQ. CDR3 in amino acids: CASSGPSETQYF. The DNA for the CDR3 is TGTGCCAGCAGCGGTCCTTCAGAGACCCAGTACTTC.

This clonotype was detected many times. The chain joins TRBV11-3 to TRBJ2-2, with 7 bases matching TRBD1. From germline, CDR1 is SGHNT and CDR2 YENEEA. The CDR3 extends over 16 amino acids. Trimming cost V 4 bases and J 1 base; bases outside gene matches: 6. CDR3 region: CASSSPGQLNTGELFF. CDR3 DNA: TGTGCCAGCAGCTCGCCGGGACAGCTGAACACCGGGGAGCTGTTTTTT.

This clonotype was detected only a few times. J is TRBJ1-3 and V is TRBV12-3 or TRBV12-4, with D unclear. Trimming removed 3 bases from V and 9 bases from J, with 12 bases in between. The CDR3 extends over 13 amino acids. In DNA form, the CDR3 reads TGTGCCAGCAGTTTCAGTAGCGGCGTCACCATATATTTT. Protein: CASSFSSGVTIYF.

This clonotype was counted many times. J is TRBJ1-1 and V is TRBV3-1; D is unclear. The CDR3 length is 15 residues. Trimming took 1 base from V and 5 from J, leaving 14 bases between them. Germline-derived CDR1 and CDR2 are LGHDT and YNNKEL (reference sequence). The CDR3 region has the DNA TGTGCCAGCAGCCAAGTATTAAGGGTTGGGACTGAAGCTTTCTTT. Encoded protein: CASSQVLRVGTEAFF.

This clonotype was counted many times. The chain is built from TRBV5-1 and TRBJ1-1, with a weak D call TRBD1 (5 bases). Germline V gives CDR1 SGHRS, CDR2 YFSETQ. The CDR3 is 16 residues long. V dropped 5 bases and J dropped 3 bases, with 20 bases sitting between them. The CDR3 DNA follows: TGCGCCAGCAGACCGACTGGGGGAAGCTCGCACACTGAAGCTTTCTTT. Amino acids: CASRPTGGSSHTEAFF.

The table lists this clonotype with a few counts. CDR3 coding DNA: TGTGCCAGCAGCTCCCACGGGGGGAGCTCCTATAATTCACCCCTCCACTTT. This gives the protein CASSSHGGSSYNSPLHF. J is TRBJ1-6 and V is TRBV7-2, with D perhaps TRBD1 (5 bases). This CDR3 has 17 amino acids. Germline-derived CDR1 and CDR2 are SGHTA and FQGNSA. Trimming shortened V by 4 bases and J by 0 bases, and 13 bases separated the two germline ends.

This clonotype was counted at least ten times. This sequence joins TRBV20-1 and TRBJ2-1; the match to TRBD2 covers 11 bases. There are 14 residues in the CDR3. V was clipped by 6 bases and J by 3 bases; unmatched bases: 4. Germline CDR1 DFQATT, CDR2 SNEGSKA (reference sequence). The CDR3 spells CSAPTSGSYNEQFF. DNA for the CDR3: TGCAGTGCCCCTACTAGCGGGAGCTACAATGAGCAGTTCTTC.

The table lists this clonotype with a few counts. CDR3 sequence: CASSHRAGTKLLGEAFF. CDR3 nucleotide sequence: TGTGCCAGCAGCCATCGAGCCGGGACGAAACTTTTAGGTGAAGCTTTCTTT. The chain joins TRBV3-1 to TRBJ1-1; D is possibly TRBD1 (5 bases). There are 17 residues in the CDR3. The ends were cut back, 3 bases at V and 7 bases at J, with 24 bases in the middle. CDR1 and CDR2 from the germline V gene are LGHDT and YNNKEL (reference sequence).

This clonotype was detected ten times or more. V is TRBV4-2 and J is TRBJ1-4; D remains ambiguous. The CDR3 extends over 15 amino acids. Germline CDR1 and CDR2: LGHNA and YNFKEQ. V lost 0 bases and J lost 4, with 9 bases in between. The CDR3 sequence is CASSQEGSLNEKLFF. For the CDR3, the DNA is TGTGCCAGCAGCCAAGAGGGTTCCCTTAATGAAAAACTGTTTTTT.

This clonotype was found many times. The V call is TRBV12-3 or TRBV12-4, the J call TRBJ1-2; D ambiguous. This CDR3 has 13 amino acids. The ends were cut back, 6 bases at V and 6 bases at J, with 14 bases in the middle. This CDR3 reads CASSPRGFDGYTF. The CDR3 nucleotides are TGTGCCAGCAGCCCACGGGGTTTTGATGGCTACACCTTC.

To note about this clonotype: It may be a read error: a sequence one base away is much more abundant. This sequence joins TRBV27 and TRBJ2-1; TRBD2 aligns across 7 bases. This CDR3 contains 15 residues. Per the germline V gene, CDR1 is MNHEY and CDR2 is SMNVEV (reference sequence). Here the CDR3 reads CARSLWGGNGNEQFF. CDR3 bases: TGTGCCAGGAGTTTATGGGGAGGGAATGGCAATGAGCAGTTCTTC.

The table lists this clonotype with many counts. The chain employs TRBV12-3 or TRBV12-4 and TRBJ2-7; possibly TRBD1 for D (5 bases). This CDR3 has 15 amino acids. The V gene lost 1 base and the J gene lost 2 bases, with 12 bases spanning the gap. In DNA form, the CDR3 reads TGTGCCAGCAGTTTAGTAGTGGACACGACCTACGAGCAGTACTTC. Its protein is CASSLVVDTTYEQYF.

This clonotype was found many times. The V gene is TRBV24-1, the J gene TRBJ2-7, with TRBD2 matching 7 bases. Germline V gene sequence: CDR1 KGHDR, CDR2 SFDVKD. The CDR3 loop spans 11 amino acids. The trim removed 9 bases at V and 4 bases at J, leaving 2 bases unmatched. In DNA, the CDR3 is TGTGCCACCCTCGGGGGGTACGAGCAGTACTTC. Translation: CATLGGYEQYF.

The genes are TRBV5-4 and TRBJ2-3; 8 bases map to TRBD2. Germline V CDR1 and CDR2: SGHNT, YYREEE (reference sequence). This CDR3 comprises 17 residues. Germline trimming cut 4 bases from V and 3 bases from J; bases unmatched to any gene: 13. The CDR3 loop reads CASSLKRAGAGTDTQYF. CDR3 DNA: TGTGCCAGCAGCCTCAAGAGAGCGGGAGCGGGGACAGATACGCAGTATTTT. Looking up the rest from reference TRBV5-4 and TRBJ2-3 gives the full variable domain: ETGVTQSPTHLIKTRGQQVTLRCSSQSGHNTVSWYQQALGQGPQFIFQYYREEENGRGNFPPRFSGLQFPNYSSELNVNALELDDSALYLCASSLKRAGAGTDTQYFGPGTRLTVL.

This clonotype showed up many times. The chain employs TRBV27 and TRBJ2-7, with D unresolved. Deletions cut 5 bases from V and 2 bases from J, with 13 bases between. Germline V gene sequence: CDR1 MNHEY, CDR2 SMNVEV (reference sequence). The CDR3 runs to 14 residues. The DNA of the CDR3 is TGTGCCAGCAGTGACCAAGGCAGAGCCTACGAGCAGTACTTC. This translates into CASSDQGRAYEQYF.

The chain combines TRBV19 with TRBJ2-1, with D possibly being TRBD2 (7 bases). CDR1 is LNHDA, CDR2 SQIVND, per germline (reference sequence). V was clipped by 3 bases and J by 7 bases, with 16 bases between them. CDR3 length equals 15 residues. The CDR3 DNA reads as TGTGCCAGTAGTATTCGCGGGGGCGCATATAATGAGCAGTTCTTC. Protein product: CASSIRGGAYNEQFF.

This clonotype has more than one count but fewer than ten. CDR3 region: CATSHPVGSSYEQYF. The CDR3 nucleotides read TGTGCCACCAGTCACCCCGTGGGTAGCTCCTACGAGCAGTACTTC. The rearrangement links TRBV24-1 to TRBJ2-7, with D uncertain. The CDR3 is made up of 15 amino acids. Germline CDR1 reads KGHDR; CDR2 reads SFDVKD. V dropped 6 bases and J dropped 0 bases, with 14 bases sitting between them.

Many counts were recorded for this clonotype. The CDR3 sequence: CASSLRGGKTEAFF. The CDR3 DNA sequence: TGTGCCAGCAGCTTGAGAGGGGGTAAGACTGAAGCTTTCTTT. The rearrangement links TRBV5-4 to TRBJ1-1, with D perhaps TRBD1 (6 bases). Germline CDR1 reads SGHNT; CDR2 reads YYREEE (reference sequence). The length of the CDR3 is 14 residues. Trimming took off 1 base at V and 5 bases at J, with 12 bases between the two ends.

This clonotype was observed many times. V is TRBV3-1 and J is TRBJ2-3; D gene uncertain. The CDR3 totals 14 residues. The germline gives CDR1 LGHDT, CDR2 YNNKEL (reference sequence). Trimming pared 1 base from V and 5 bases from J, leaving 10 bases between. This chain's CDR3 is CASSQAGPRDTQYF. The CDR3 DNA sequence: TGTGCCAGCAGCCAAGCGGGCCCCAGAGATACGCAGTATTTT.

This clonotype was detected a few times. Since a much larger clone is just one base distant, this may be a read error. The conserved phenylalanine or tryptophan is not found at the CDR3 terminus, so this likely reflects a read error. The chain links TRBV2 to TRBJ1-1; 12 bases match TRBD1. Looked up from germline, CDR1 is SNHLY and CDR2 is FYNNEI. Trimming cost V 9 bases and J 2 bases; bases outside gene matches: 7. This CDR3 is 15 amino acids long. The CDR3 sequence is CARPGTGGLNTEAFL. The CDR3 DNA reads TGTGCCAGACCCGGGACAGGGGGCCTTAACACTGAAGCTTTCCTT.

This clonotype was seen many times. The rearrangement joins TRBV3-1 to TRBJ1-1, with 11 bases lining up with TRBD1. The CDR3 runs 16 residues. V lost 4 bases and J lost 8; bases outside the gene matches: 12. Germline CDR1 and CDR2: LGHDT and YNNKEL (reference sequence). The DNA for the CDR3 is TGTGCCAGCAGCCCCCGGGACAGGGGGATGATTGCAGAAGCTTTCTTT. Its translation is CASSPRDRGMIAEAFF.

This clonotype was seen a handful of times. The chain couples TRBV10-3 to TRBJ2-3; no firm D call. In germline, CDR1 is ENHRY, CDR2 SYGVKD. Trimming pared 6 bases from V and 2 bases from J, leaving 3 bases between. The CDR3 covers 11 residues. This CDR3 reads CAIRITDTQYF. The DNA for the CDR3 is TGTGCCATCAGGATCACAGATACGCAGTATTTT.

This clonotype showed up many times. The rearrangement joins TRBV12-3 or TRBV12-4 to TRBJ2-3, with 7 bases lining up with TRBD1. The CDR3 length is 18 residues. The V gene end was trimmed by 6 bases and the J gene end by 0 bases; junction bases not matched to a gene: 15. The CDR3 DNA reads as TGTGCCAGCAGGCGACAGGGATTTTTGCGGACTAGCACAGATACGCAGTATTTT. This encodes CASRRQGFLRTSTDTQYF.

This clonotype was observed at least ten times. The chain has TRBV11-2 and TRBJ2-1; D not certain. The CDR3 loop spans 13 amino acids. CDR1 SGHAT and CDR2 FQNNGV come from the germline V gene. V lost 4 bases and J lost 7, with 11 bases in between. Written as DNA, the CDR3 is TGTGCCAGCAGCTACAATCGGGCTAATGAGCAGTTCTTC. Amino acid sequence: CASSYNRANEQFF.

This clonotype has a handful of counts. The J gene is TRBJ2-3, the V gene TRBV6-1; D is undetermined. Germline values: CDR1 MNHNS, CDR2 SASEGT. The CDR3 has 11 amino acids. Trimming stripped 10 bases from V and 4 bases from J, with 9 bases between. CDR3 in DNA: TGTGCCACCGTGGAGTCAGATACGCAGTATTTT. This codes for CATVESDTQYF.

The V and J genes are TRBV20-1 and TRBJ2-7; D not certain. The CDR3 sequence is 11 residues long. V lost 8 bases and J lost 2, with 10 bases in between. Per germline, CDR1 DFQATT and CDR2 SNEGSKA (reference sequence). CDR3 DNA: TGCAGTACCCCACCACCCTACGAGCAGTACTTC. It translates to CSTPPPYEQYF.

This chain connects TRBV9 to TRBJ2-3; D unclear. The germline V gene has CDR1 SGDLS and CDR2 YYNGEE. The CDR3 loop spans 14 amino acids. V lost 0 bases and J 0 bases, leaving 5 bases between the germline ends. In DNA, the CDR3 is TGTGCCAGCAGCGTAGATACTAGCACAGATACGCAGTATTTT. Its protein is CASSVDTSTDTQYF.

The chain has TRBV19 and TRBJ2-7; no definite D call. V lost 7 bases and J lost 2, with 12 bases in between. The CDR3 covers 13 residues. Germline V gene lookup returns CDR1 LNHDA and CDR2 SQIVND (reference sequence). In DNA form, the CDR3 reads TGTGCCAGTACGGCAGAAATCCCCTACGAGCAGTACTTC. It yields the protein CASTAEIPYEQYF.

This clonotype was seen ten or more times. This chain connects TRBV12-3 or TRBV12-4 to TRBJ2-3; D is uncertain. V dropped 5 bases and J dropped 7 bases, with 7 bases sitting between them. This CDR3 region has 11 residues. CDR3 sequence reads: CASSTQNTQYF. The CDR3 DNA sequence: TGTGCCAGCAGTACGCAAAATACGCAGTATTTT.

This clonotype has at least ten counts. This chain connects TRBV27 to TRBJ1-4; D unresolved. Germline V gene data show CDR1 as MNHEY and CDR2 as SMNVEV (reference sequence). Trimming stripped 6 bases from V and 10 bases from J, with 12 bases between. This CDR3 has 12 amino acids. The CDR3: CASSSVPGKLFF. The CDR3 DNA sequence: TGTGCCAGCAGCTCGGTCCCGGGAAAACTGTTTTTT.

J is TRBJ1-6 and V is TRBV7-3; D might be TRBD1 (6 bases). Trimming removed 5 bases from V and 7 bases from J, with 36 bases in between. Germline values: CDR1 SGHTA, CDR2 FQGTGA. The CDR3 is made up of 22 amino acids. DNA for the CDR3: TGTGCCAGCAGCCAACGGGTAGTTCCGGAGGAGGGGGAAGCTCGTTGGAATTCACCCCTCCACTTT. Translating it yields CASSQRVVPEEGEARWNSPLHF.